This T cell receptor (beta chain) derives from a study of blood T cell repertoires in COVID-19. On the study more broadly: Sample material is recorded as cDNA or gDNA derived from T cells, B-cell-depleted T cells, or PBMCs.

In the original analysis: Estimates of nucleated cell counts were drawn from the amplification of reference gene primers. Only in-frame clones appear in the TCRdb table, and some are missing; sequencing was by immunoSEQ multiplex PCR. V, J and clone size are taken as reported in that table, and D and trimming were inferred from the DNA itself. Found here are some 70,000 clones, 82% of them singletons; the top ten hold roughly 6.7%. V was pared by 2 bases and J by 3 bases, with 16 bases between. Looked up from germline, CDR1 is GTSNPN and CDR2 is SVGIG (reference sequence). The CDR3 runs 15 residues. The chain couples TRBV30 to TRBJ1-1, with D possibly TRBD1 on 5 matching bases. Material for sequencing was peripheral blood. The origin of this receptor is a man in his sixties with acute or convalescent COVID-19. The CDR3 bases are TGTGCCTGGAGTCCTCAACGGACAACCCACACTGAAGCTTTCTTT. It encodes CAWSPQRTTHTEAFF.